The T cell receptor beta chain described here comes from a study of control samples from healthy donors and cancer patients. Profiled with immunoSEQ multiplex PCR; TCRdb holds only in-frame clones, not every one. The profile shows 110,000 to 150,000 clones, less than 95% of them singletons. The CDR3 spans 19 residues. The germline CDR1 and CDR2 sequences are SEHNR and FQNEAQ (reference sequence). V gave up 4 bases and J gave up 0 bases; unmatched junction bases: 12. The source material was blood. The TCR was taken from a man aged 18-30 years in good health. The chain carries TRBV7-9 and TRBJ2-4, with TRBD2 matching 10 bases. CDR3 residues: CASSWSGGAEQLAKNIQYF. In nucleotides, the CDR3 is TGTGCCAGCAGCTGGAGCGGGGGGGCCGAACAACTAGCCAAAAACATTCAGTACTTC.